This is a list of T cell receptor beta chains from one sample in a study of beta chain features in type 1 diabetes. Sequencing was performed with immunoSEQ multiplex PCR; in TCRdb, only in-frame clones are kept and a portion is missing. The profile shows 630,000 or so clones, over 12% of them singletons. Input material: naive CD4+ T cells from blood. Receptors were obtained from a man aged 18-30 years with type 1 diabetes. Both conserved end residues are part of each CDR3. D genes are given only for firm matches. Only some rows state a clone size, as once, few, many or a class for expanded clones.

J: TRBJ2-1; D: TRBD2; V: TRBV9; size: NA; CDR3: CASMTGRAYNEQFF; DNA: TGTGCCAGCATGACCGGGAGGGCCTACAATGAGCAGTTCTTC
J: TRBJ2-3; D: TRBD2; V: TRBV4-3; size: NA; CDR3: CASSQELQRGVRTDTQYF; DNA: TGCGCCAGCAGCCAAGAATTACAGCGGGGGGTTCGCACAGATACGCAGTATTTT
J: TRBJ1-1; D: NA; V: TRBV5-1; size: NA; CDR3: CASSLEGEAFF; DNA: TGCGCCAGCAGCCTTGAAGGCGAAGCTTTCTTT
J: TRBJ2-6; D: NA; V: TRBV4-2; size: NA; CDR3: CASSQESVRAGANVLTF; DNA: TGTGCCAGCAGCCAAGAGTCAGTTCGTGCTGGGGCCAACGTCCTGACTTTC
J: TRBJ2-3; D: NA; V: TRBV29-1; size: NA; CDR3: CSLSTGTDTQYF; DNA: TGCAGCTTAAGCACGGGCACAGATACGCAGTATTTT
J: TRBJ2-7; D: NA; V: TRBV7-9; size: few; CDR3: CASSPTVGEQYF; DNA: TGTGCCAGCAGCCCGACAGTCGGGGAGCAGTACTTC
J: TRBJ2-1; D: NA; V: TRBV6-1; size: few; CDR3: CASSAGTPPNNEQFF; DNA: TGTGCCAGCAGCGCCGGGACGCCCCCTAACAATGAGCAGTTCTTC
J: TRBJ1-1; D: NA; V: TRBV30; size: NA; CDR3: CAWTGAGLAFF; DNA: TGTGCCTGGACAGGGGCCGGTTTGGCTTTCTTT
J: TRBJ2-7; D: NA; V: TRBV5-1; size: few; CDR3: CASSLGRPYEQYF; DNA: TGCGCCAGCAGCTTGGGACGGCCCTACGAGCAGTACTTC
J: TRBJ1-4; D: TRBD1; V: TRBV30; size: NA; CDR3: CAWSPGTGYGKLFF; DNA: TGTGCCTGGAGTCCGGGGACAGGGTACGGAAAACTGTTTTTT
J: TRBJ2-7; D: NA; V: TRBV28; size: NA; CDR3: CASSLPGFYEQYF; DNA: TGTGCCAGCAGTCTACCAGGGTTCTACGAGCAGTACTTC
J: TRBJ1-1; D: NA; V: TRBV19; size: NA; CDR3: CASSLNRENTEAFF; DNA: TGTGCCAGTAGTTTGAACAGGGAGAACACTGAAGCTTTCTTT
J: TRBJ2-1; D: NA; V: TRBV19; size: few; CDR3: CASTPTGRHEQFF; DNA: TGTGCCAGTACCCCGACAGGGAGGCATGAGCAGTTCTTC
J: TRBJ2-1; D: TRBD2; V: TRBV28; size: few; CDR3: CASSPVGSGNNEQFF; DNA: TGTGCCAGCAGCCCAGTTGGTAGCGGGAACAATGAGCAGTTCTTC
J: TRBJ2-3; D: TRBD2; V: TRBV2; size: NA; CDR3: CASSALTSMDTQYF; DNA: TGTGCCAGCAGTGCTCTGACTAGCATGGATACGCAGTATTTT
J: TRBJ1-5; D: NA; V: TRBV19; size: few; CDR3: CASSMLTDNQPQHF; DNA: TGTGCCAGTAGTATGTTAACTGACAATCAGCCCCAGCATTTT
J: TRBJ1-1; D: NA; V: TRBV6-1; size: NA; CDR3: CASSYPSAFF; DNA: TGTGCCAGCTCTTACCCCTCGGCTTTCTTT
J: TRBJ2-1; D: TRBD2; V: TRBV30; size: NA; CDR3: CAWTSGSSYNEQFF; DNA: TGTGCCTGGACTAGCGGGAGTTCCTACAATGAGCAGTTCTTC
J: TRBJ2-5; D: NA; V: TRBV11-1; size: few; CDR3: CASSASLVVGRRETQYF; DNA: TGTGCCAGCAGCGCATCTTTAGTGGTTGGGCGGAGAGAGACCCAGTACTTC
J: TRBJ2-7; D: NA; V: TRBV2; size: NA; CDR3: CASSAARYEQYF; DNA: TGTGCCAGCAGTGCCGCCCGCTACGAGCAGTACTTC
J: TRBJ2-2; D: TRBD2; V: TRBV7-9; size: NA; CDR3: CASSFLRSGREAGELFF; DNA: TGTGCCAGCAGCTTTCTCCGCAGCGGGAGAGAGGCCGGGGAGCTGTTTTTT
J: TRBJ2-1; D: NA; V: TRBV30; size: NA; CDR3: CAWSASRGISYNEQFF; DNA: TGTGCCTGGAGTGCCTCCAGAGGGATCTCCTACAATGAGCAGTTCTTC